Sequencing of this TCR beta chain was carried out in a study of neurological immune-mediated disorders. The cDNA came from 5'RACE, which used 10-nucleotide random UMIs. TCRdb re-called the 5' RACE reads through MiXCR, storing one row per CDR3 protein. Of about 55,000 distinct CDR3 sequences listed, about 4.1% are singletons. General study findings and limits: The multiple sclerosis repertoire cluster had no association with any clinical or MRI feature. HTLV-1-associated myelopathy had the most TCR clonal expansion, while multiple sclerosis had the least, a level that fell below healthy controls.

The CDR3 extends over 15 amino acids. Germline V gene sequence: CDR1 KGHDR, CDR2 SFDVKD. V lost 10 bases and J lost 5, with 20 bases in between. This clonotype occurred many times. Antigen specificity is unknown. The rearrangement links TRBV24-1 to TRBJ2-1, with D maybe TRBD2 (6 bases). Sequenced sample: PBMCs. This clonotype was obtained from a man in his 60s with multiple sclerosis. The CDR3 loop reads CATREAPLSNNEQFF. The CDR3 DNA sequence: TGTGCCACGAGGGAGGCCCCTCTTTCCAACAATGAGCAGTTCTTC.